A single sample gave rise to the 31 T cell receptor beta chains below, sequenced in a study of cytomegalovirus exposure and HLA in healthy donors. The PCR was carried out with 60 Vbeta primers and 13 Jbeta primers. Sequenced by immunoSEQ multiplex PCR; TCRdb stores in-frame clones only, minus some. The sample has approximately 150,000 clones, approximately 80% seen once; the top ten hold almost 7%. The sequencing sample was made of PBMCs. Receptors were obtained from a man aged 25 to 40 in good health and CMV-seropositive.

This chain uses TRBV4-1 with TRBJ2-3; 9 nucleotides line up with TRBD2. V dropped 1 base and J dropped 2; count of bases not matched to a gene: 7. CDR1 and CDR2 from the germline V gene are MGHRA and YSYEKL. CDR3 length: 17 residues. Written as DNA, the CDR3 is TGCGCCAGCAGCCAAGGCCTAGCGGGAACAACCACAGATACGCAGTATTTT. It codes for CASSQGLAGTTTDTQYF.

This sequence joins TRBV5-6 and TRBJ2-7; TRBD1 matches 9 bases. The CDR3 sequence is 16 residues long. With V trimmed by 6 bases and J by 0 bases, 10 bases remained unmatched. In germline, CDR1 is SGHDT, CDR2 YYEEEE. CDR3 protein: CASTYGTGMSSYEQYF. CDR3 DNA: TGTGCCAGCACCTATGGGACAGGGATGAGCTCCTACGAGCAGTACTTC.

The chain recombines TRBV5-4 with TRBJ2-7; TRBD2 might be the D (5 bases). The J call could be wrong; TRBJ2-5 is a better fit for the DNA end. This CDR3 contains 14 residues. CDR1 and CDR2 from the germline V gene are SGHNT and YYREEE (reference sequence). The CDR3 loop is CASSLPPPGETQYF. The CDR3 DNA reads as TGTGCCAGCAGCTTGCCCCCCCCGGGGGAGACCCAGTACTTC.

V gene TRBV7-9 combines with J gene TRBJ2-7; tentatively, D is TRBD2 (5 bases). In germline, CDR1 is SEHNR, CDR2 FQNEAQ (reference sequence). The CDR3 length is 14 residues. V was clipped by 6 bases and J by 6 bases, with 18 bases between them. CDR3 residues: CASSPSGFGPEQYF. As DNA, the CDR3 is TGTGCCAGCAGTCCCTCGGGGTTTGGGCCCGAGCAGTACTTC. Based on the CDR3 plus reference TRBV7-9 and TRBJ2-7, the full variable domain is DTGVSQNPRHKITKRGQNVTFRCDPISEHNRLYWYRQTLGQGPEFLTYFQNEAQLEKSRLLSDRFSAERPKGSFSTLEIQRTEQGDSAMYLCASSPSGFGPEQYFGPGTRLTVT.

CDR3 sequence: CASSQAFTDTQYF. CDR3 DNA: TGTGCCAGCAGCCAAGCTTTCACAGATACGCAGTATTTT. The chain recombines TRBV14 with TRBJ2-3; no clear D. V lost 1 base and J 2 bases, leaving 4 bases between the germline ends. Germline loops: CDR1 SGHDN, CDR2 FVKESK. CDR3 length: 13 residues.

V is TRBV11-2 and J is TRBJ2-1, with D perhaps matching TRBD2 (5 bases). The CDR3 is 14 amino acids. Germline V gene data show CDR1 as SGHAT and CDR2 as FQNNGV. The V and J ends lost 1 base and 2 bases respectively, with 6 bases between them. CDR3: CASSLALAYNEQFF. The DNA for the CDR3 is TGTGCCAGCAGCTTAGCACTAGCCTACAATGAGCAGTTCTTC. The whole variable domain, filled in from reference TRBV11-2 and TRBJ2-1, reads EAGVAQSPRYKIIEKRQSVAFWCNPISGHATLYWYQQILGQGPKLLIQFQNNGVVDDSQLPKDRFSAERLKGVDSTLKIQPAKLEDSAVYLCASSLALAYNEQFFGPGTRLTVL.

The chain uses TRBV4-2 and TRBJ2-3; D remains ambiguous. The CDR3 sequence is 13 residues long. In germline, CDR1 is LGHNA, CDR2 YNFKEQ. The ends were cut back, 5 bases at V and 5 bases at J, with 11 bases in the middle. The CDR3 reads CASSSLPLDTQYF. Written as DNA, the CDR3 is TGTGCCAGCAGCTCCCTCCCCCTAGATACGCAGTATTTT.

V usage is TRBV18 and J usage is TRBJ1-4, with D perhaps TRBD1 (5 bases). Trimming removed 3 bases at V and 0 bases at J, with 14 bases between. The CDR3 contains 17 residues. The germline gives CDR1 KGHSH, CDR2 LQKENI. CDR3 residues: CASSPTGTSATNEKLFF. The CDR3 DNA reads TGTGCCAGCTCACCTACCGGGACTTCTGCAACTAATGAAAAACTGTTTTTT.

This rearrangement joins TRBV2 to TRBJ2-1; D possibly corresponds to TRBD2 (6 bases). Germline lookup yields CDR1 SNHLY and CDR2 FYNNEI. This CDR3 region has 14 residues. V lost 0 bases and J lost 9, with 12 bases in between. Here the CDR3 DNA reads TGTGCCAGCAGTGAAGCACTAGCATCGGGTGAGCAGTTCTTC. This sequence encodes CASSEALASGEQFF.

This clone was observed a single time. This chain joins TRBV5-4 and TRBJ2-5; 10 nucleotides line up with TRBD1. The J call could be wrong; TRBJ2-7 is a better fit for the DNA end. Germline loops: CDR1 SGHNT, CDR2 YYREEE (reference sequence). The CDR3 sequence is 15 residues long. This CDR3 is CASSLPGQGIYEQYF. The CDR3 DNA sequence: TGTGCCAGCAGCCTACCGGGACAGGGGATCTACGAGCAGTACTTC.

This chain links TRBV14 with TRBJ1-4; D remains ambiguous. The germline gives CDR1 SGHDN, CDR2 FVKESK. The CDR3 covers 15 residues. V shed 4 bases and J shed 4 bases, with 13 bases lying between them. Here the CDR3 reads CASSPLGSRNEKLFF. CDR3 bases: TGTGCCAGCAGCCCCTTGGGCAGCCGTAATGAAAAACTGTTTTTT.

CDR3 nucleotide sequence: TGTGCCAGTAGTATGAGGCAGGGGGGGAACACCGGGGAGCTGTTTTTT. Translating it yields CASSMRQGGNTGELFF. This rearrangement joins TRBV19 to TRBJ2-2; tentatively, D is TRBD1 (7 bases). Trimming removed 3 bases at V and 1 base at J, with 12 bases between. The CDR3 runs to 16 residues. The V gene's germline CDR1 is LNHDA and CDR2 SQIVND (reference sequence).

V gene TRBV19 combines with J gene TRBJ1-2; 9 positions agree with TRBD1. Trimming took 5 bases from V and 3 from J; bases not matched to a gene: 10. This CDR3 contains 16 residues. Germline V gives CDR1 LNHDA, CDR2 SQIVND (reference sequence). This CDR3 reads CASSLNRGLEDYGYTF. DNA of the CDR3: TGTGCCAGTAGTCTCAACAGGGGGCTAGAGGACTATGGCTACACCTTC.

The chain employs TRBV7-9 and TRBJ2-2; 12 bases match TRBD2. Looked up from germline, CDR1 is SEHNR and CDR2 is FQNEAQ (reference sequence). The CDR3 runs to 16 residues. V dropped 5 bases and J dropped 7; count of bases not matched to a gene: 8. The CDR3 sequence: CASSRSRTSGIGELFF. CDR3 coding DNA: TGTGCCAGCAGCCGATCGCGGACTAGCGGGATCGGGGAGCTGTTTTTT.

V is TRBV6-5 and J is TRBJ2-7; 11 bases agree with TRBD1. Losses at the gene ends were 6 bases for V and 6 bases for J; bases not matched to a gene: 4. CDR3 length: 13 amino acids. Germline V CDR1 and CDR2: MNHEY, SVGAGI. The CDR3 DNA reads TGTGCCAGCAGCCTAGGGACAGGGGGCGAGCAGTACTTC. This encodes CASSLGTGGEQYF.

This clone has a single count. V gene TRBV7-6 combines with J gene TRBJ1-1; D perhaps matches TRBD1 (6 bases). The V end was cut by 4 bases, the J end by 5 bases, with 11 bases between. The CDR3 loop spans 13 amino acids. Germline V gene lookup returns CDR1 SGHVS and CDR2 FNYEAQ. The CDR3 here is CASSYREGTEAFF. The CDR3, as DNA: TGTGCCAGCAGCTACAGGGAGGGAACTGAAGCTTTCTTT.

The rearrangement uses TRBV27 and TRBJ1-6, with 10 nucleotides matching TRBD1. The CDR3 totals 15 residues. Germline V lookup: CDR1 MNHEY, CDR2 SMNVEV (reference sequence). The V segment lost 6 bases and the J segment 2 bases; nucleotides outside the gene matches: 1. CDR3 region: CASSDRGPYNSPLHF. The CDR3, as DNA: TGTGCCAGCAGCGACAGGGGGCCCTATAATTCACCCCTCCACTTT.

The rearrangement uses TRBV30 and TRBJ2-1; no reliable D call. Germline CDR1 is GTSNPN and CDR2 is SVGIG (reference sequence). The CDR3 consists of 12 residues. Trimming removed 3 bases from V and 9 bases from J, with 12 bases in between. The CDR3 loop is CAWRSPKPEQFF. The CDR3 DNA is TGTGCCTGGAGGAGCCCAAAGCCTGAGCAGTTCTTC.

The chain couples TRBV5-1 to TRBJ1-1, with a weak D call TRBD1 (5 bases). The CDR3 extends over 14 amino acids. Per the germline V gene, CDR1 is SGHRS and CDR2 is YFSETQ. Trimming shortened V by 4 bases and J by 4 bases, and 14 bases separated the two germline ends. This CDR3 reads CASSPSGGGTEAFF. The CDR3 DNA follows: TGCGCCAGCAGCCCTTCCGGGGGAGGCACTGAAGCTTTCTTT.

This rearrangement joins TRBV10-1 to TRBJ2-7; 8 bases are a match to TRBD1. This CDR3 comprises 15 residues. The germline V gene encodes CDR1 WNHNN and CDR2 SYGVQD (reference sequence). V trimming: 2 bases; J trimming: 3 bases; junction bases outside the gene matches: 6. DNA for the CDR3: TGCGCCAGCAGTGAGGTCCAGGGGGCAAGCTACGAGCAGTACTTC. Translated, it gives CASSEVQGASYEQYF.

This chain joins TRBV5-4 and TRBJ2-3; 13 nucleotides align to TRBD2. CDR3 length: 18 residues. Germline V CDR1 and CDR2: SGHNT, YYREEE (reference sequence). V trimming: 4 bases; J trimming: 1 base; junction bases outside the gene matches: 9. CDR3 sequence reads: CASSPLAGGPLRTDTQYF. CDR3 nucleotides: TGTGCCAGCAGCCCACTAGCGGGAGGGCCATTACGCACAGATACGCAGTATTTT.

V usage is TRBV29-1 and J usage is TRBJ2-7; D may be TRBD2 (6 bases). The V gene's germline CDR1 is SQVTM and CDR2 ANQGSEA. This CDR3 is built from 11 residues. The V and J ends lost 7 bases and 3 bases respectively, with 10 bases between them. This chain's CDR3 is CSGGVSYEQYF. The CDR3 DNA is TGCAGCGGGGGGGTTAGCTACGAGCAGTACTTC.

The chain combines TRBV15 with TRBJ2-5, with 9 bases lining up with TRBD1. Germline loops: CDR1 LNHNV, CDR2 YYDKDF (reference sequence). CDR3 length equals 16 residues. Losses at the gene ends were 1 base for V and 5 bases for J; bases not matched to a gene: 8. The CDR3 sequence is CATSRVVTGGDETQYF. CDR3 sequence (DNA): TGTGCCACCAGCAGAGTCGTCACAGGGGGCGACGAGACCCAGTACTTC.

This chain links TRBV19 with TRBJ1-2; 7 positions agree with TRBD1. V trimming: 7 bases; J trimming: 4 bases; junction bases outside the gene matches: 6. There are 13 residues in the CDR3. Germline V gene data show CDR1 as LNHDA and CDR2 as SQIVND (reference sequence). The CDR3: CASTLGTVYGYTF. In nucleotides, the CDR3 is TGTGCCAGTACCCTGGGGACAGTCTATGGCTACACCTTC.

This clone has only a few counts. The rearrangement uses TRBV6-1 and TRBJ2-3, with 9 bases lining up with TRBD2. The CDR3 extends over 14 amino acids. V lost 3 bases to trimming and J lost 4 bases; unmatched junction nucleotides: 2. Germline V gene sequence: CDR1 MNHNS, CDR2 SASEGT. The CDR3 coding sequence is TGTGCCAGCAGTGAGCGGGAGGGCCCAGATACGCAGTATTTT. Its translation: CASSEREGPDTQYF.

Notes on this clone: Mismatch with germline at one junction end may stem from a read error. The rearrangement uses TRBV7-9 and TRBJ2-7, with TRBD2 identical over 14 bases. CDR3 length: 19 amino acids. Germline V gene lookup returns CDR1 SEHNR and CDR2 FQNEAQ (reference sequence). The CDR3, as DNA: TGTTCCAGCAGCTTAGTGTCGATTGGGGGACTAGCGGGGGAGGCCTTCGTGGCCTTC. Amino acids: CSSSLVSIGGLAGEAFVAF.

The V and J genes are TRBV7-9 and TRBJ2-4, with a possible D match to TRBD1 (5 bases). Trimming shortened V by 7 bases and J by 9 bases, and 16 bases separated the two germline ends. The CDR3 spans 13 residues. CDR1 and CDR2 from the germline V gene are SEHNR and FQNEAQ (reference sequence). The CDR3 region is CASTAGGRGIQYF. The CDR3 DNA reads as TGTGCCAGCACCGCTGGTGGTAGGGGCATTCAGTACTTC.

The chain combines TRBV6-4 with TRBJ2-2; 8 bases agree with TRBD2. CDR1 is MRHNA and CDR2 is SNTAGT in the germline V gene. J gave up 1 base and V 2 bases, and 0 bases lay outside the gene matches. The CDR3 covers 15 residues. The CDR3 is CASSDSGRNTGELFF. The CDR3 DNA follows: TGTGCCAGCAGTGACAGCGGGAGGAACACCGGGGAGCTGTTTTTT.

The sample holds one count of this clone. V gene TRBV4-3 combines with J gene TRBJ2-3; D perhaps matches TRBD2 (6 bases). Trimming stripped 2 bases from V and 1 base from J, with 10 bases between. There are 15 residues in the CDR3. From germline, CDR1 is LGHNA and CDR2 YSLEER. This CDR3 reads CASSQNPGGTDTQYF. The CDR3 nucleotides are TGCGCCAGCAGCCAAAACCCGGGGGGCACAGATACGCAGTATTTT.

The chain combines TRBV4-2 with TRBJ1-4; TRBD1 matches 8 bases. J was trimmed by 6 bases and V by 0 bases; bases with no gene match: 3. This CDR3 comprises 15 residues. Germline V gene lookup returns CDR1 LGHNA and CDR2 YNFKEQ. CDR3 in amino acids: CASSQDGQGDEKLFF. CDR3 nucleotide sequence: TGTGCCAGCAGCCAAGATGGACAGGGTGATGAAAAACTGTTTTTT.

In DNA form, the CDR3 reads TGTGCCAGCAGCCAGCCGGGACAGGGCTTCTACGAGCAGTACTTC. This encodes CASSQPGQGFYEQYF. The rearrangement links TRBV4-2 to TRBJ2-7; 9 bases agree with TRBD1. V dropped 3 bases and J dropped 3; count of bases not matched to a gene: 6. This CDR3 has 15 residues. Germline V lookup: CDR1 LGHNA, CDR2 YNFKEQ.